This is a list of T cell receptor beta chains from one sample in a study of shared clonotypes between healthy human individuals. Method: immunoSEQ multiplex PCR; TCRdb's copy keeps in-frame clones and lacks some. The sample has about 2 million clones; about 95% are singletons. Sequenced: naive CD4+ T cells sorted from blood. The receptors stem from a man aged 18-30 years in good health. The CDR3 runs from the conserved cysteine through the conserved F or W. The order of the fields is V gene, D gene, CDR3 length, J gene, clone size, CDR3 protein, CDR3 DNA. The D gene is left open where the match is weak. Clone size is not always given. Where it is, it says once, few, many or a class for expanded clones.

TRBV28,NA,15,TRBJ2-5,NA,CASSLGGTVEETQYF,TGTGCCAGCAGTTTAGGAGGGACAGTCGAAGAGACCCAGTACTTC
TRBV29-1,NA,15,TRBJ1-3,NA,CSVSLKLAAGNTIYF,TGCAGCGTCTCCCTAAAACTGGCGGCTGGAAACACCATATATTTT
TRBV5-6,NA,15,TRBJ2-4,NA,CASHSKAATKNIQYF,TGTGCCAGCCACTCAAAGGCAGCCACCAAAAACATTCAGTACTTC
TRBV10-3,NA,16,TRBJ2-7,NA,CAISESNGAQAYEQYF,TGTGCCATCAGTGAGTCGAACGGGGCACAAGCCTACGAGCAGTACTTC
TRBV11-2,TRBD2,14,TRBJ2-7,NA,CASSLEGLAHEQYF,TGTGCCAGCAGCCTAGAAGGACTAGCCCACGAGCAGTACTTC
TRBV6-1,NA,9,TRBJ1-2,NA,CDGSRGYTF,TGTGACGGGTCGAGGGGCTACACCTTC
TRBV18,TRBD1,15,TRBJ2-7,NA,CASSPTTGSPYEQYF,TGTGCCAGCTCACCTACGACAGGGAGTCCCTACGAGCAGTACTTC
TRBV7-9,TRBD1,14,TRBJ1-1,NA,CASSFTGEDTEAFF,TGTGCCAGCAGCTTCACAGGGGAGGACACTGAAGCTTTCTTT
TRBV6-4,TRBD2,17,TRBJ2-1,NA,CASSDSLAGGTYHEQFF,TGTGCCAGCAGTGACTCATTGGCGGGGGGTACCTACCATGAGCAGTTCTTC
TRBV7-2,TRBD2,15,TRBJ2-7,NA,CASSLQLAGGYEQYF,TGTGCCAGCAGCTTACAACTAGCGGGGGGGTACGAGCAGTACTTC
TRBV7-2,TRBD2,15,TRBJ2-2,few,CASSLASGVTGELFF,TGTGCCAGCAGCTTAGCTAGCGGGGTCACCGGGGAGCTGTTTTTT
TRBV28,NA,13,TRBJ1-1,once,CASSFRLGGEAFF,TGTGCCAGCAGTTTCCGTCTGGGGGGTGAAGCTTTCTTT
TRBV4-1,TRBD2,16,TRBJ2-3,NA,CASSQGVAGYADTQYF,TGCGCCAGCAGCCAAGGTGTAGCGGGTTACGCAGATACGCAGTATTTT
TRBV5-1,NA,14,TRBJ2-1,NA,CASNPSEGGGEQFF,TGCGCCAGCAACCCCTCCGAGGGGGGCGGTGAGCAGTTCTTC
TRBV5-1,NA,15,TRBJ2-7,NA,CASSGRTDLTYEQYF,TGCGCCAGCAGCGGACGGACAGATCTAACCTACGAGCAGTACTTC
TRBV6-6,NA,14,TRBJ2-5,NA,CASSYHPGQETQYF,TGTGCCAGCAGTTACCATCCCGGGCAAGAGACCCAGTACTTC
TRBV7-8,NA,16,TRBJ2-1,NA,CASSLAYTSPYNEQFF,TGTGCCAGCAGCTTAGCATACACATCACCCTACAATGAGCAGTTCTTC
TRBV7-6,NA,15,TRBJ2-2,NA,CASSSLQGGTGELFF,TGTGCCAGCAGCTCCCTGCAGGGTGGCACCGGGGAGCTGTTTTTT
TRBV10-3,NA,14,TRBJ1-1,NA,CAISDVSRGTEAFF,TGTGCCATCAGTGATGTGTCCAGGGGCACTGAAGCTTTCTTT
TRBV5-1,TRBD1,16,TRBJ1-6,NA,CASSLTGVSYNSPLHF,TGCGCCAGCAGCTTAACAGGGGTTTCCTATAATTCACCCCTCCACTTT
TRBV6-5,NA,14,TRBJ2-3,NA,CASSYSQTTDTQYF,TGTGCCAGCAGTTACTCCCAGACCACAGATACGCAGTATTTT
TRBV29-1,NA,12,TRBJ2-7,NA,CSVEGQGDEQYF,TGCAGCGTTGAGGGGCAGGGAGACGAGCAGTACTTC
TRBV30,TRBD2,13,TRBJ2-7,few,CAGTSGSSYEQYF,TGTGCCGGCACTAGCGGGAGTTCCTACGAGCAGTACTTC
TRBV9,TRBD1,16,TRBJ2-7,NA,CASSVTGQGSSYEQYF,TGTGCCAGCAGCGTAACTGGACAGGGGAGCTCCTACGAGCAGTACTTC
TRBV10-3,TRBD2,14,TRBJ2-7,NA,CAISPKAGGYEQYF,TGTGCCATCAGCCCGAAAGCCGGGGGGTACGAGCAGTACTTC
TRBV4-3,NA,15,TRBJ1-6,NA,CASSQVDRDNSPLHF,TGCGCCAGCAGCCAAGTTGACCGGGATAATTCACCCCTCCACTTT
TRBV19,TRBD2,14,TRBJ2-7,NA,CASSSSGSFYEQYF,TGTGCCAGTAGTTCTAGCGGGAGTTTTTACGAGCAGTACTTC
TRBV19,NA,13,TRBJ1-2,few,CASSIVGQGGYTF,TGTGCCAGTAGTATAGTAGGACAAGGAGGCTACACCTTC
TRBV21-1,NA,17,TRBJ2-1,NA,CASSKGGSASSYNEQFF,TGTGCCAGCAGCAAAGGGGGTAGCGCCAGCTCCTACAATGAGCAGTTCTTC
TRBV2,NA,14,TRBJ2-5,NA,CASSEAPVQETQYF,TGTGCCAGCAGTGAAGCGCCCGTACAAGAGACCCAGTACTTC
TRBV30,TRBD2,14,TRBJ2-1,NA,CAWNRLAGDNEQFF,TGTGCCTGGAACCGACTAGCGGGAGACAATGAGCAGTTCTTC
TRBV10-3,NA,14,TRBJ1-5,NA,CAIRESDSNQPQHF,TGTGCCATCAGGGAGAGTGATAGCAATCAGCCCCAGCATTTT
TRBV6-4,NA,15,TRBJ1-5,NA,CATWKEVRIFQPQHF,TGTGCCACCTGGAAGGAAGTAAGAATCTTTCAGCCCCAGCATTTT
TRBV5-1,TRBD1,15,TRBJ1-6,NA,CASSITGTVNSPLHF,TGCGCCAGCAGTATCACCGGGACAGTTAATTCACCCCTCCACTTT
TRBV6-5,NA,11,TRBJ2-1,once,CASSPGTSQFF,TGTGCCAGCAGTCCCGGGACTTCCCAGTTCTTC
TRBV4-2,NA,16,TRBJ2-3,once,CASSQEGSRQTDTQYF,TGTGCCAGCAGCCAAGAGGGAAGCAGGCAAACAGATACGCAGTATTTT
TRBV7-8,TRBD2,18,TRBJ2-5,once,CASSLARASGSGQETQYF,TGTGCCAGCAGCTTAGCCCGGGCTAGCGGGAGCGGCCAAGAGACCCAGTACTTC
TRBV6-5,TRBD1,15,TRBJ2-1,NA,CASSSGQGRGNEQFF,TGTGCCAGCAGTTCCGGACAGGGGAGGGGCAATGAGCAGTTCTTC
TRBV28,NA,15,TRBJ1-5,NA,CASRTGRYSNQPQHF,TGTGCCAGCAGGACGGGACGGTATAGCAATCAGCCCCAGCATTTT
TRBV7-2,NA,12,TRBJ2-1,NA,CASSLDSLSRFF,TGTGCCAGCAGCTTAGATTCTTTAAGTAGGTTCTTC
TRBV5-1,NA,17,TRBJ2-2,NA,CASSPDRDTLPGGELFF,TGCGCCAGCAGCCCCGACCGGGACACTCTACCGGGCGGGGAGCTGTTTTTT
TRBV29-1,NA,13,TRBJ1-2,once,CSVEVASNYGYTF,TGCAGCGTTGAAGTAGCCAGCAACTATGGCTACACCTTC
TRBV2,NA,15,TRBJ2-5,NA,CASGGQGITQETQYF,TGTGCCAGTGGGGGGCAGGGCATAACCCAAGAGACCCAGTACTTC
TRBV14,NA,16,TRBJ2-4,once,CASSHLRYQAKNIQYF,TGTGCCAGCAGCCATCTTCGATATCAAGCCAAAAACATTCAGTACTTC
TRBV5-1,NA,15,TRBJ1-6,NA,CASSLGQSYNSPLHF,TGCGCCAGCAGCTTGGGTCAGAGCTATAATTCACCCCTCCACTTT
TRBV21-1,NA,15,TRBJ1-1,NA,CASSPRDSTNTEAFF,TGTGCCAGCAGCCCCCGGGACAGTACGAACACTGAAGCTTTCTTT
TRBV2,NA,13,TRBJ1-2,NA,CASSGAVDGGYTF,TGTGCCAGCAGTGGGGCGGTGGACGGAGGCTACACCTTC